A single sample is the source of the 20 T cell receptor beta chains below, sequenced in a study of T cell repertoires in cytomegalovirus infection. From the reads, TCRdb called clonotypes with MiXCR, one entry per CDR3 protein. The sample has some 600,000 distinct CDR3 sequences, more than 20% seen once. Sequencing was performed on CD8+ T cells from PBMCs. Source of these receptors: a human donor in good health (CMV status not recorded). Some clones in this sample may be carry-over from other donors' samples.

This clonotype appeared a few times. J is TRBJ2-7 and V is TRBV7-6; D unresolved. The CDR3 is 16 residues long. Germline CDR1 and CDR2: SGHVS and FNYEAQ. Trimming pared 4 bases from V and 3 bases from J, leaving 19 bases between. The CDR3 protein is CASSSRTFGPLYEQYF. The DNA of the CDR3 is TGTGCCAGCAGCTCACGTACCTTTGGGCCTCTCTACGAGCAGTACTTC.

The chain has TRBV29-1 and TRBJ2-2; D is unclear. CDR1 and CDR2 from the germline V gene are SQVTM and ANQGSEA. V gave up 0 bases and J gave up 5 bases, with 4 bases separating them. The CDR3 loop spans 12 amino acids. DNA for the CDR3: TGCAGCGTTGAAGATAGAACCGGGGAGCTGTTTTTT. Residues: CSVEDRTGELFF.

In this sample, this clonotype turned up a few times. The V call is TRBV27, the J call TRBJ2-1, with 7 nucleotides matching TRBD2. Germline V gives CDR1 MNHEY, CDR2 SMNVEV (reference sequence). This CDR3 has 14 amino acids. Unmatched junction bases numbered 3, after V lost 5 bases and J lost 2 bases. The CDR3 region is CASSHGLAYNEQFF. In DNA form, the CDR3 reads TGTGCCAGCAGTCATGGACTAGCCTACAATGAGCAGTTCTTC.

This clonotype was seen at least ten times. The V and J genes are TRBV7-3 and TRBJ2-1, with TRBD2 matching 7 bases. The CDR3 covers 14 residues. With V trimmed by 4 bases and J by 4 bases, 4 bases remained unmatched. Germline V gives CDR1 SGHTA, CDR2 FQGTGA. Written as DNA, the CDR3 is TGTGCCAGCAGCTCCGTCGGGGGGTACAATGAGCAGTTCTTC. Its protein is CASSSVGGYNEQFF. Looking up the rest from reference TRBV7-3 and TRBJ2-1 gives the full variable domain: GAGVSQTPSNKVTEKGKYVELRCDPISGHTALYWYRQSLGQGPEFLIYFQGTGAADDSGLPNDRFFAVRPEGSVSTLKIQRTERGDSAVYLCASSSVGGYNEQFFGPGTRLTVL.

This clonotype showed up many times. This chain links TRBV25-1 with TRBJ1-3, with D unclear. The CDR3 consists of 14 residues. Trimming cost V 2 bases and J 1 base, with 6 bases left between them. Germline V gene data show CDR1 as MGHDK and CDR2 as SYGVNS. The CDR3 loop is CASSERASGNTIYF. The DNA for the CDR3 is TGTGCCAGCAGTGAACGTGCTTCTGGAAACACCATATATTTT.

The chain recombines TRBV11-2 with TRBJ2-1; TRBD2 is a possible D gene (7 bases). Germline assignment: CDR1 SGHAT and CDR2 FQNNGV. V was pared by 0 bases and J by 4 bases, with 13 bases between. This CDR3 is 16 amino acids long. This chain's CDR3 is CASSLDEGGGYNEQFF. The CDR3 nucleotides read TGTGCCAGCAGCTTAGATGAGGGGGGGGGGTACAATGAGCAGTTCTTC.

This chain uses TRBV6-2 or TRBV6-3 with TRBJ2-7; possible D gene TRBD2, 7 bases. This CDR3 is 18 amino acids long. V was trimmed by 6 bases and J by 2 bases, leaving 26 bases between them. Looked up from germline, CDR1 is MNHEY and CDR2 is SVGEGT. The CDR3 protein is CASSPRGAGASEAYEQYV. CDR3 nucleotide sequence: TGTGCCAGCAGCCCTCGTGGGGCGGGGGCCTCCGAAGCCTACGAGCAGTACGTC.

This sequence joins TRBV4-3 and TRBJ2-3; tentatively, D is TRBD1 or TRBD2 (5 bases each). Trimming removed 0 bases from V and 4 bases from J, with 20 bases in between. CDR1 is LGHNA and CDR2 is YSLEER in the germline V gene. This CDR3 spans 18 amino acids. The CDR3 spells CASSQEGRENSLADTQYF. The CDR3 DNA reads TGCGCCAGCAGCCAAGAAGGCAGGGAGAACTCCCTCGCAGATACGCAGTATTTT.

Here the CDR3 DNA reads TGCAGTGCTCTTCCCAGGGGCTCCTACGAGCAGTACGTC. Translation: CSALPRGSYEQYV. The V call is TRBV20-1, the J call TRBJ2-7; D possibly corresponds to TRBD1 (6 bases). V gave up 5 bases and J gave up 0 bases, with 11 bases separating them. This CDR3 has 13 amino acids. Germline-derived CDR1 and CDR2 are DFQATT and SNEGSKA (reference sequence).

This clonotype showed up just a few times. The chain is built from TRBV7-9 and TRBJ1-2, with TRBD1 identical over 10 bases. V was clipped by 4 bases and J by 8 bases; unmatched bases: 4. The CDR3 is 13 residues long. Per the germline V gene, CDR1 is SEHNR and CDR2 is FQNEAQ (reference sequence). In DNA form, the CDR3 reads TGTGCCAGCAGCTCCGGGACAGGGGAAGGCTACACCTTC. Protein product: CASSSGTGEGYTF.

The chain combines TRBV20-1 with TRBJ1-2, with D possibly TRBD1 on 6 matching bases. The CDR3 has 15 amino acids. The germline V gene encodes CDR1 DFQATT and CDR2 SNEGSKA (reference sequence). Trimming cost V 0 bases and J 3 bases, with 14 bases left between them. The CDR3 nucleotides read TGCAGTGCTAGAGATTTGGGGGGCTGGGACTATGGCTACACCTTC. This translates into CSARDLGGWDYGYTF.

This clonotype was seen more than once but under ten times. V and J are TRBV2 and TRBJ2-7, with D possibly being TRBD1 (5 bases). V was clipped by 4 bases and J by 0 bases, with 7 bases between them. The CDR3 consists of 13 residues. The germline V gene encodes CDR1 SNHLY and CDR2 FYNNEI. The CDR3 reads CASSAGHSYEQYF. The CDR3 nucleotides are TGTGCCAGCAGTGCAGGGCACTCCTACGAGCAGTACTTC.

This clonotype was recorded many times. The chain combines TRBV7-3 with TRBJ2-1; the D call may be TRBD1 or TRBD2 (5 bases each). This CDR3 region has 15 residues. Per germline, CDR1 SGHTA and CDR2 FQGTGA. Trimming pared 4 bases from V and 6 bases from J, leaving 16 bases between. Written as DNA, the CDR3 is TGTGCCAGCAGCTCCTACGGGACGGGATCCAATGAGCAGTTCTTC. Its translation: CASSSYGTGSNEQFF. Combining the CDR3 with reference TRBV7-3 and TRBJ2-1 gives the whole variable domain GAGVSQTPSNKVTEKGKYVELRCDPISGHTALYWYRQSLGQGPEFLIYFQGTGAADDSGLPNDRFFAVRPEGSVSTLKIQRTERGDSAVYLCASSSYGTGSNEQFFGPGTRLTVL.

To note about this clonotype: This may stem from a read error, because a much larger clone lies one nucleotide away. V usage is TRBV7-6 and J usage is TRBJ2-5; D is unresolved. CDR3 length: 15 amino acids. Germline CDR1 and CDR2: SGHVS and FNYEAQ. In DNA, the CDR3 is TGTGCCAACAGCTTAGATACGGGTTCGGGAGAGACCCAGTACTTC. Encoded protein: CANSLDTGSGETQYF.

The rearrangement uses TRBV12-3 or TRBV12-4 and TRBJ1-1; a weak D match, TRBD1 (6 bases). The CDR3 has 15 residues. V was clipped by 6 bases and J by 5 bases, with 19 bases between them. DNA of the CDR3: TGTGCCAGCAGCCCGTTGGGGGGCGCGTGGACTGAAGCTTTCTTT. Translated, it gives CASSPLGGAWTEAFF.

This clonotype was counted many times. CDR3 in DNA: TGCAGTGCTCCCCGACGGGACAGGGCGCAAGATACGCAGTATTTT. The encoded protein is CSAPRRDRAQDTQYF. V is TRBV20-1 and J is TRBJ2-3; 9 bases agree with TRBD1. CDR1 and CDR2 (germline): DFQATT, SNEGSKA (reference sequence). The CDR3 spans 15 residues. V trimming: 5 bases; J trimming: 5 bases; junction bases outside the gene matches: 11.

The chain carries TRBV25-1 and TRBJ1-1; D is ambiguous. Trimming pared 6 bases from V and 3 bases from J, leaving 17 bases between. The germline V gene has CDR1 MGHDK and CDR2 SYGVNS. This CDR3 is built from 15 residues. The CDR3: CASSPSFFDDTEAFF. The DNA for the CDR3 is TGTGCCAGCAGCCCCTCTTTCTTTGACGACACTGAAGCTTTCTTT. The complete variable domain, with remaining parts taken from reference TRBV25-1 and TRBJ1-1, reads EADIYQTPRYLVIGTGKKITLECSQTMGHDKMYWYQQDPGMELHLIHYSYGVNSTEKGDLSSESTVSRIRTEHFPLTLESARPSHTSQYLCASSPSFFDDTEAFFGQGTRLTVV.

The rearrangement uses TRBV14 and TRBJ2-1; 8 nucleotides line up with TRBD1. The CDR3 sequence is 11 residues long. Germline CDR1 reads SGHDN; CDR2 reads FVKESK. Trimming cost V 8 bases and J 8 bases; bases outside gene matches: 2. CDR3 sequence: CASGQGHEQFF. CDR3 in DNA: TGTGCCAGCGGACAGGGCCATGAGCAGTTCTTC.

The chain is built from TRBV4-3 and TRBJ1-6; 9 bases are shared with TRBD1. Germline V lookup: CDR1 LGHNA, CDR2 YSLEER. Trimming took 3 bases from V and 6 from J; bases not matched to a gene: 6. The CDR3 consists of 16 residues. This CDR3 reads CASSQTRGQGNSPLHF. CDR3 DNA sequence: TGCGCCAGCAGCCAGACGAGGGGACAGGGTAATTCACCCCTCCACTTT.

The chain has TRBV19 and TRBJ2-1, with D possibly TRBD2 on 6 matching bases. The germline V and J ends were trimmed by 7 bases and 3 bases, with 13 bases remaining between them. CDR1 is LNHDA and CDR2 is SQIVND in the germline V gene (reference sequence). CDR3 length: 14 amino acids. This chain's CDR3 is CASTVGGRYNEQFF. CDR3 in DNA: TGTGCCAGTACCGTGGGGGGACGCTACAATGAGCAGTTCTTC.